The text below deals with one T cell receptor beta chain. Its target is unknown. This entry belongs to a study of cytomegalovirus exposure and HLA in healthy donors. Study background: The same platform was used for the 90 to 150 validation repertoires as for the approximately 630 first-cohort repertoires, as reported in a later analysis.

With 4 bases removed from V and 9 bases from J, the gap between germline ends came to 7 bases. CDR1 and CDR2 from the germline V gene are SEHNR and FQNEAQ (reference sequence). This CDR3 is built from 11 residues. Broader study findings: Overall, approximately 150 TCR beta chains were annotated as cytomegalovirus-associated. The classifier was said to identify cytomegalovirus status with high specificity and sensitivity.

TCRdb's copy holds only in-frame clones and misses some; the assay was immunoSEQ multiplex PCR. The table lists 150,000 to 200,000 clones, more than 75% of them singletons, with 6% to 9% in the top ten. The sample taken for sequencing was PBMCs. V gene TRBV7-9 combines with J gene TRBJ2-1; no clear D. This receptor was obtained from a man aged 18 to 30 in good health and CMV-seropositive. The CDR3, as DNA: TGTGCCAGCAGCTCCAATCCTGAGCAGTTCTTC. This sequence encodes CASSSNPEQFF.